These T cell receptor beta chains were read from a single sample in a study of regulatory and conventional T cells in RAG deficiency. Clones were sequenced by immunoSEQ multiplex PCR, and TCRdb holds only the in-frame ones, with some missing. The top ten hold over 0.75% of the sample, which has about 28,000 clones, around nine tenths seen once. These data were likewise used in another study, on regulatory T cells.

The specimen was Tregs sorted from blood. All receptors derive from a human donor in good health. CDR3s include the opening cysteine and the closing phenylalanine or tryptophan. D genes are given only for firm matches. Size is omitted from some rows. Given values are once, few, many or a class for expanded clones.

CDR3nt: TGTGCCAGCAGCTTACGAGCCAACACCGGGGAGCTGTTTTTT; CDR3aa: CASSLRANTGELFF; v_gene: TRBV7-2; d_gene: -; abundance: -; j_gene: TRBJ2-2
CDR3nt: TGTGCCTGGGTTTACAGCGACGGCAGATCACCCCTCCACTTT; CDR3aa: CAWVYSDGRSPLHF; v_gene: TRBV30; d_gene: -; abundance: -; j_gene: TRBJ1-6
CDR3nt: TGTGCTAGTGGTTTGCAGAGCTCCTACAATGAGCAGTTCTTC; CDR3aa: CASGLQSSYNEQFF; v_gene: TRBV12-5; d_gene: -; abundance: -; j_gene: TRBJ2-1
CDR3nt: TGTGCCATCAGTGTCCCTGGGGGGGGTTCCTATGGCTACACCTTC; CDR3aa: CAISVPGGGSYGYTF; v_gene: TRBV10-3; d_gene: -; abundance: -; j_gene: TRBJ1-2
CDR3nt: TGTGCCAGCAGCCAAGGGGGGATCTCCTACGAGCAGTACTTC; CDR3aa: CASSQGGISYEQYF; v_gene: TRBV4-2; d_gene: -; abundance: once; j_gene: TRBJ2-7
CDR3nt: TGTGCCAGCACAGGACAGCCCTATGGCTACACCTTC; CDR3aa: CASTGQPYGYTF; v_gene: TRBV6-1; d_gene: -; abundance: -; j_gene: TRBJ1-2
CDR3nt: TGTGCCAGCAGCCCAAGGACAACTAACTATGGCTACACCTTC; CDR3aa: CASSPRTTNYGYTF; v_gene: TRBV7-9; d_gene: -; abundance: -; j_gene: TRBJ1-2
CDR3nt: TGCGCCAGCATGGGGACGAAGAAGTACAATGAGCAGTTCTTC; CDR3aa: CASMGTKKYNEQFF; v_gene: TRBV5-1; d_gene: -; abundance: -; j_gene: TRBJ2-1
CDR3nt: TGTGCCAGTTCCATCGCAGGGTTTTCTAACTATGGCTACACCTTC; CDR3aa: CASSIAGFSNYGYTF; v_gene: TRBV19; d_gene: -; abundance: -; j_gene: TRBJ1-2
CDR3nt: TGTGCCAGTAGTAGCCTCAGTAATTCACCCCTCCACTTT; CDR3aa: CASSSLSNSPLHF; v_gene: TRBV19; d_gene: -; abundance: -; j_gene: TRBJ1-6
CDR3nt: TGTGCCAGTAGTAAGCCGGGACAGGGAGCCGGGGAGCTGTTTTTT; CDR3aa: CASSKPGQGAGELFF; v_gene: TRBV19; d_gene: TRBD1; abundance: once; j_gene: TRBJ2-2
CDR3nt: TGTGCCAGCAGTGAAGCGGTAGTAGGAGAGACCCAGTACTTC; CDR3aa: CASSEAVVGETQYF; v_gene: TRBV6-1; d_gene: -; abundance: -; j_gene: TRBJ2-5
CDR3nt: TGTGCCAGCCGTGCCGGGACAACCACCGGGGAGCTGTTTTTT; CDR3aa: CASRAGTTTGELFF; v_gene: TRBV7-6; d_gene: -; abundance: -; j_gene: TRBJ2-2
CDR3nt: TGTGCCAGCAGCCATCCCGGGGCGGGGGGGTACAATGAGCAGTTCTTC; CDR3aa: CASSHPGAGGYNEQFF; v_gene: TRBV11-2; d_gene: TRBD2; abundance: -; j_gene: TRBJ2-1
CDR3nt: TGTGCCAGCAGCCCGCTGGAACTAGCGGGGTCCCTGAACACCGGGGAGCTGTTTTTT; CDR3aa: CASSPLELAGSLNTGELFF; v_gene: TRBV4-2; d_gene: TRBD2; abundance: -; j_gene: TRBJ2-2
CDR3nt: TGCGCCAGCAGCGCAGGACGGTTGGACAGGGCACTAGAGACCCAGTACTTC; CDR3aa: CASSAGRLDRALETQYF; v_gene: TRBV5-1; d_gene: TRBD1; abundance: -; j_gene: TRBJ2-5
CDR3nt: TGTGCCAGCAGCCAAGCTAAATCCAGGTTCCCCGGTGAAAAACTGTTTTTT; CDR3aa: CASSQAKSRFPGEKLFF; v_gene: TRBV4-2; d_gene: -; abundance: -; j_gene: TRBJ1-4
CDR3nt: TGTGCCAGCAGTCGACAGGGGATGAATCAGCCCCAGCATTTT; CDR3aa: CASSRQGMNQPQHF; v_gene: TRBV7-8; d_gene: TRBD1; abundance: -; j_gene: TRBJ1-5
CDR3nt: TGTGCCAGCAGCACCCGGGGGACCACAGATACGCAGTATTTT; CDR3aa: CASSTRGTTDTQYF; v_gene: TRBV6-1; d_gene: -; abundance: -; j_gene: TRBJ2-3
CDR3nt: TGTGCCAGCAGCTTAAGTGGGGGGTACACCGGGGAGCTGTTTTTT; CDR3aa: CASSLSGGYTGELFF; v_gene: TRBV7-3; d_gene: -; abundance: once; j_gene: TRBJ2-2
CDR3nt: TGTGCCTGGAGTGGGGATCTCGGGACTGAAGCTTTCTTT; CDR3aa: CAWSGDLGTEAFF; v_gene: TRBV30; d_gene: -; abundance: medium-sized; j_gene: TRBJ1-1
CDR3nt: TGTGCCAGCAGCTTCGGGACAGCCATTCGAATCTATGGCTACACCTTC; CDR3aa: CASSFGTAIRIYGYTF; v_gene: TRBV7-8; d_gene: TRBD1; abundance: -; j_gene: TRBJ1-2
CDR3nt: TGTGCCAGCAGCCGTGATCCAGGGGGGATCAGCTCCTACAATGAGCAGTTCTTC; CDR3aa: CASSRDPGGISSYNEQFF; v_gene: TRBV11-2; d_gene: -; abundance: -; j_gene: TRBJ2-1
CDR3nt: TGTGCCAGCAGCCGAGAAAAAGGGGCCCGGGGAAACACCATATATTTT; CDR3aa: CASSREKGARGNTIYF; v_gene: TRBV5-4; d_gene: -; abundance: -; j_gene: TRBJ1-3
CDR3nt: TGTGCCAGCAGTTACGCGGCGGGGGCCGACAATGAGCAGTTCTTC; CDR3aa: CASSYAAGADNEQFF; v_gene: TRBV6-6; d_gene: -; abundance: -; j_gene: TRBJ2-1
CDR3nt: TGTGCCAGCAGCTCCGCGACTAGCGCAGCGGGTACGCAGTATTTT; CDR3aa: CASSSATSAAGTQYF; v_gene: TRBV7-3; d_gene: TRBD2; abundance: -; j_gene: TRBJ2-3
CDR3nt: TGTGCCAGCTCACTTCTCCGAGACAGCTATGGCTACACCTTC; CDR3aa: CASSLLRDSYGYTF; v_gene: TRBV18; d_gene: -; abundance: large; j_gene: TRBJ1-2
CDR3nt: TGTGCCAGCAGCGGGGAGGGACGGAGCAATCAGCCCCAGCATTTT; CDR3aa: CASSGEGRSNQPQHF; v_gene: TRBV5-8; d_gene: -; abundance: -; j_gene: TRBJ1-5
CDR3nt: TGTGCCAGCAGTGACTCAATAGAAGACGGGTTTTCAACCAATCAGCCCCAGCATTTT; CDR3aa: CASSDSIEDGFSTNQPQHF; v_gene: TRBV6-4; d_gene: -; abundance: -; j_gene: TRBJ1-5
CDR3nt: TGCAGCGTGGCCCCAACCCGGGGGCTAAGAGGGACTCGGGGCTACACCTTC; CDR3aa: CSVAPTRGLRGTRGYTF; v_gene: TRBV29-1; d_gene: -; abundance: -; j_gene: TRBJ1-2
CDR3nt: TGTGCCAGCAGCGACCGTAGCGGGGGGACTATAGATACGCAGTATTTT; CDR3aa: CASSDRSGGTIDTQYF; v_gene: TRBV6-4; d_gene: TRBD2; abundance: -; j_gene: TRBJ2-3
CDR3nt: TGTGCCAGCAGTTTCACCACTAGCGGGGCTAGCACAGATACGCAGTATTTT; CDR3aa: CASSFTTSGASTDTQYF; v_gene: TRBV27; d_gene: TRBD2; abundance: -; j_gene: TRBJ2-3
CDR3nt: TGTGCCAGCAGCTTACAGGGAGGCACTGAAGCTTTCTTT; CDR3aa: CASSLQGGTEAFF; v_gene: TRBV7-3; d_gene: -; abundance: -; j_gene: TRBJ1-1
CDR3nt: TGTGCCAGTAGTACCTTGGACGGGACTGGGGTCTATGGCTACACCTTC; CDR3aa: CASSTLDGTGVYGYTF; v_gene: TRBV19; d_gene: -; abundance: -; j_gene: TRBJ1-2
CDR3nt: TGTGCCAGCAGTCTGCCTGGGGGAGGGGAGACCCAGTACTTC; CDR3aa: CASSLPGGGETQYF; v_gene: TRBV5-6; d_gene: TRBD2; abundance: -; j_gene: TRBJ2-5
CDR3nt: TGTGCCAGCTCACCTTCATCCCGGGACAGATCCGGGGCCAACGTCCTGACTTTC; CDR3aa: CASSPSSRDRSGANVLTF; v_gene: TRBV18; d_gene: TRBD1; abundance: once; j_gene: TRBJ2-6
CDR3nt: TGTGCCAGCAGCGTGAATATGGGGACTAATGAAAAACTGTTTTTT; CDR3aa: CASSVNMGTNEKLFF; v_gene: TRBV2; d_gene: -; abundance: -; j_gene: TRBJ1-4
CDR3nt: TGTGCCAGCAGCGTGGCGACAGCCAACACTGAAGCTTTCTTT; CDR3aa: CASSVATANTEAFF; v_gene: TRBV9; d_gene: -; abundance: once; j_gene: TRBJ1-1
CDR3nt: TGTGCCAGTAGGGATAACGGACAGCGGGACACCATATATTTT; CDR3aa: CASRDNGQRDTIYF; v_gene: TRBV19; d_gene: -; abundance: once; j_gene: TRBJ1-3
CDR3nt: TGTGCCAGCAGCAAAGTCATCGATAGGGGCCAAGTTCAAGTTTTT; CDR3aa: CASSKVIDRGQVQVF; v_gene: TRBV21-1; d_gene: -; abundance: -; j_gene: TRBJ1-4
CDR3nt: TGTGCCAGCAGGGCCACGGGGAACATTCAGTACTTC; CDR3aa: CASRATGNIQYF; v_gene: TRBV6-1; d_gene: -; abundance: -; j_gene: TRBJ2-4
CDR3nt: TGCGCCAGCAGCCTTCGGACAACCTCTGGGGCCAACGTCCTGACTTTC; CDR3aa: CASSLRTTSGANVLTF; v_gene: TRBV5-1; d_gene: -; abundance: -; j_gene: TRBJ2-6
CDR3nt: TGTGCCAGCAGCCGAGGGGGGGGGACAGATACGCAGTATTTT; CDR3aa: CASSRGGGTDTQYF; v_gene: TRBV7-8; d_gene: -; abundance: -; j_gene: TRBJ2-3
CDR3nt: TGTGCCAGCAGCGTCTCCTACAATGAGCAGTTCTTC; CDR3aa: CASSVSYNEQFF; v_gene: TRBV9; d_gene: -; abundance: -; j_gene: TRBJ2-1
CDR3nt: TGCGCCAGCACGTCCGGGGGACGGAGAAACACCATATATTTT; CDR3aa: CASTSGGRRNTIYF; v_gene: TRBV4-1; d_gene: -; abundance: -; j_gene: TRBJ1-3
CDR3nt: TGTGCTAGTGGTTTGGGCCAAACAGGGGCCACTGAAGCTTTCTTT; CDR3aa: CASGLGQTGATEAFF; v_gene: TRBV12-5; d_gene: TRBD1; abundance: -; j_gene: TRBJ1-1
CDR3nt: TGTGCCAGCAGTTTCGGGGGGCGCAGCACTGAAGCTTTCTTT; CDR3aa: CASSFGGRSTEAFF; v_gene: TRBV28; d_gene: -; abundance: -; j_gene: TRBJ1-1
CDR3nt: TGCAGCGTTGAAAGGGTAAATGAGCAGTTCTTC; CDR3aa: CSVERVNEQFF; v_gene: TRBV29-1; d_gene: -; abundance: -; j_gene: TRBJ2-1
CDR3nt: TGTGCCAGCAGTGAAGCGCTTCGGGGGGTACTACGCAATCAGCCCCAGCATTTT; CDR3aa: CASSEALRGVLRNQPQHF; v_gene: TRBV2; d_gene: -; abundance: -; j_gene: TRBJ1-5
CDR3nt: TGTGCCAGCAGCTTTGACGGCTACTATGGCTACACCTTC; CDR3aa: CASSFDGYYGYTF; v_gene: TRBV6-5; d_gene: -; abundance: -; j_gene: TRBJ1-2
CDR3nt: TGTGCCAGTAGTATATGGGGACGAACGTATGGCTACACCTTC; CDR3aa: CASSIWGRTYGYTF; v_gene: TRBV19; d_gene: -; abundance: few; j_gene: TRBJ1-2
CDR3nt: TGTGCCAGCAGCTTGCCAGGGGCGGAGGAGACCCAGTACTTC; CDR3aa: CASSLPGAEETQYF; v_gene: TRBV5-4; d_gene: -; abundance: -; j_gene: TRBJ2-5
CDR3nt: TGTGCCAGCAGCCCCCGCGGGAACACCATATATTTT; CDR3aa: CASSPRGNTIYF; v_gene: TRBV7-2; d_gene: -; abundance: -; j_gene: TRBJ1-3
CDR3nt: TGTGCCAGCACTTCCCAGGCCGGGACTAGGGGGTACAATGAGCAGTTCTTC; CDR3aa: CASTSQAGTRGYNEQFF; v_gene: TRBV28; d_gene: TRBD2; abundance: few; j_gene: TRBJ2-1
CDR3nt: TGTGCCTGGATTCAGGAGTTTACAGATACGCAGTATTTT; CDR3aa: CAWIQEFTDTQYF; v_gene: TRBV30; d_gene: -; abundance: -; j_gene: TRBJ2-3